This TCR beta chain was obtained from a study of cytomegalovirus exposure and HLA in healthy donors. Primers for the PCR totalled 60 Vbeta and 13 Jbeta. Using immunoSEQ multiplex PCR, the repertoire was profiled, and TCRdb retains in-frame clones only, with some absent. The data show about 97,000 clones, around 9.6% seen once. Notes on the study in general: Some highly shared sequence variants likely arose as a pipeline artifact. The authors enumerated 150 to 200 TCR beta chains as linked to cytomegalovirus. Among CMV-associated TCR beta chains, most appeared HLA-restricted in a later analysis. Association of a missense DCLRE1C variant with TCR beta V- and J-gene trimming was reported in a later analysis.

Comments on this clone: As yet, its antigen is unknown.

This receptor was identified in a man in his fifties or sixties in good health and CMV-seropositive. Sequencing used PBMCs.

CDR3 loop: CASSLARDGRGDRAFF. CDR3 in DNA: TGCGCCAGCAGCTTGGCAAGGGACGGCAGGGGTGATCGAGCTTTCTTT. This chain joins TRBV5-1 and TRBJ1-1; D might be TRBD1 (6 bases). The CDR3 extends over 16 amino acids. Germline-derived CDR1 and CDR2 are SGHRS and YFSETQ. Trimming stripped 0 bases from V and 10 bases from J, with 22 bases between.